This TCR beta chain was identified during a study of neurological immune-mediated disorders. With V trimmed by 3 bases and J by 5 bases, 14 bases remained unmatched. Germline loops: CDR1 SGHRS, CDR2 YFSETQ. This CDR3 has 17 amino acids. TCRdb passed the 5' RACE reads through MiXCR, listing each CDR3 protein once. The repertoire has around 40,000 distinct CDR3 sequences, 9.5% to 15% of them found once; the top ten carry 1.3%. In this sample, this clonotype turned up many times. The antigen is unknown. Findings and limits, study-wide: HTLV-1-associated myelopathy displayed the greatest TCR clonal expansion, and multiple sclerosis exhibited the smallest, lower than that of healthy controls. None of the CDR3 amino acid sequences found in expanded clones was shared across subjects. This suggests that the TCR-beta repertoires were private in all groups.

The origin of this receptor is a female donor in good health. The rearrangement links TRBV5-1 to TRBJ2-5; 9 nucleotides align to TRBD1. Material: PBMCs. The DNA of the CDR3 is TGCGCCAGCAGCTCATCACAGACCGGGACAGGGACCGAGACCCAGTACTTC. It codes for CASSSSQTGTGTETQYF. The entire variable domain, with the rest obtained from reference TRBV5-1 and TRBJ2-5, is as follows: KAGVTQTPRYLIKTRGQQVTLSCSPISGHRSVSWYQQTPGQGLQFLFEYFSETQRNKGNFPGRFSGRQFSNSRSEMNVSTLELGDSALYLCASSSSQTGTGTETQYFGPGTRLLVL.